The following is a TCR beta chain sequence with its context. Its antigen is undetermined. This specimen belongs to a study of cytomegalovirus exposure and HLA in healthy donors. This CDR3 has 18 residues. V trimming: 7 bases; J trimming: 2 bases; junction bases outside the gene matches: 18. CDR1 is SGHVS and CDR2 is FQNEAQ in the germline V gene. Primers included in the PCR were 60 Vbeta and 13 Jbeta primers. Libraries were prepared by immunoSEQ multiplex PCR; TCRdb keeps only in-frame clonotypes and omits some of them. The sample holds 250,000 to 350,000 clones, 80% seen once. The study's findings and limits: According to the study, some 160 TCR beta chains were cytomegalovirus-associated.

Sequenced: PBMCs. This receptor was obtained from a girl aged 2 to 9 in good health and CMV-seronegative. The V gene is TRBV7-8, the J gene TRBJ2-7; 9 bases align to TRBD2. CDR3 protein: CASIIYPPLAGKTYEQYF. CDR3 DNA: TGTGCCAGCATCATCTACCCCCCGCTAGCGGGGAAAACCTACGAGCAGTACTTC.